What follows is one T cell receptor (beta chain) and its context. Its antigen is not yet known. The record has no base qualities; no much larger clone is one base away. Whole blood was collected in K2EDTA tubes by collaborating institutions according to the institutions' own protocols. For TCRbeta analysis, collaborators shipped samples as frozen whole blood, isolated PBMCs, or DNA extracted from either of those sample types. The sample is drawn from a study of blood T cell repertoires in COVID-19 (TCRdb year 2020). Looking at the study overall: Samples covering the acute and convalescent phases of COVID-19 were provided by collaborators in the United States, Italy and Spain. The prospective study material was composed of cDNA or gDNA derived from T cells, B-cell-depleted T cells, or PBMCs. Subjects who had been exposed to COVID-19, were actively infected with it, or had recovered from it provided the deeply sampled blood TCRbeta repertoires that made up the dataset. The repertoires were released in a freely available public database intended as a resource for research on the immune response to SARS-CoV-2. The samples were drawn from two sources: the first 160 participants of the ongoing ImmuneRACE study, and 1,200 or so subjects contributed by 6 global collaborators. Nearly every sample came with metadata listing a de-identified subject ID, COVID-19 status, age in years and sex. Where available, HLA class I and class II types were taken from metadata supplied by the sample provider and were not determined by assay-based typing.

What the authors observed across the whole study: Clinical and demographic metadata were provided uncurated, with the amount varying by source and participant.

CDR1 and CDR2 were assigned from the germline V gene as SGHTA and FQGNSA. From V the trimming removes 1 base and from J it removes 1 base, while the gene matches leave 5 bases of the junction unaccounted for. The CDR3 goes from the cysteine to the phenylalanine over 16 residues. Only CDR3 DNA is held: 48 bases, read in frame from base 1. TCRbeta CDR3 regions were amplified from genomic DNA using the immunoSEQ Assay, a bias-controlled multiplex PCR. The authors processed their data as follows. The number of nucleated cells in each sample was estimated by amplification of reference gene primers within the assay. To quantify the absolute abundance of each unique TCRbeta CDR3 rearrangement, sequence reads were collapsed and filtered. Productive Simpson clonality was computed per sample as the square root of Simpson's diversity index over productive rearrangements. TCRdb obtained this table from immuneACCESS and retained in-frame rearrangements with V and J assigned. These tables miss some clones; where compared with another copy, unresolved V genes account for less than half of the shortfall, and the remainder is unexplained. V, J and clone size were drawn from that table, and D and trimming were deduced from the DNA. The sample has over 150,000 clones on record, approximately 88% of them singletons. 2.9% of the sample comes from the top ten.

The rearranged chain carries TRBV7-2 and TRBJ2-7; 9 nucleotides in the junction match TRBD1. Source material: peripheral blood. The sequence was obtained from a woman between 55 and 75 years old with acute or convalescent COVID-19. The CDR3 protein is CASSLGRDRVSYEQYF. The DNA sequence is given as TGTGCCAGCAGCTTAGGCAGGGACAGGGTATCCTACGAGCAGTACTTC.